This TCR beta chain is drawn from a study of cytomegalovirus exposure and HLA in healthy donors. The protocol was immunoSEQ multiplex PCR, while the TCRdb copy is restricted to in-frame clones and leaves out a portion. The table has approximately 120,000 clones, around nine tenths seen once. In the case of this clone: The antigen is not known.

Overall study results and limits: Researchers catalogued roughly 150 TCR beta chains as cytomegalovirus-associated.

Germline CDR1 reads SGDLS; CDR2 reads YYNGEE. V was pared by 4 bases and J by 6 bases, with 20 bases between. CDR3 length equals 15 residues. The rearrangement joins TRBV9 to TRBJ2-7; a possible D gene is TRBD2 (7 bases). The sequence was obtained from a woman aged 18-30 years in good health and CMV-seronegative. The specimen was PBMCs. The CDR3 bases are TGTGCCAGCAGCCCGAGGGGGGGCGATCCTGGCGAGCAGTACTTC. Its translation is CASSPRGGDPGEQYF. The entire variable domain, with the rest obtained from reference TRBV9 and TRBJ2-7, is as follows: DSGVTQTPKHLITATGQRVTLRCSPRSGDLSVYWYQQSLDQGLQFLIQYYNGEERAKGNILERFSAQQFPDLHSELNLSSLELGDSALYFCASSPRGGDPGEQYFGPGTRLTVT.